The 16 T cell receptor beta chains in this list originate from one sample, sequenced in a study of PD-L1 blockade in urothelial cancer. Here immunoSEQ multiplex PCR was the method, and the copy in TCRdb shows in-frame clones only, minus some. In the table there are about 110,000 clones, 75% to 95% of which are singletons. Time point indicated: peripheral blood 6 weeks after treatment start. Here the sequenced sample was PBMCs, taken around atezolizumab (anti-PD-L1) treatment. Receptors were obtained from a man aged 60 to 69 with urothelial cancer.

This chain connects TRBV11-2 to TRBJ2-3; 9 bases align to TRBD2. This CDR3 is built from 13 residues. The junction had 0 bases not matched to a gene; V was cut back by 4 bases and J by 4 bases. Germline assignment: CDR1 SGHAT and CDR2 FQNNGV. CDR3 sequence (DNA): TGTGCCAGCAGCTGGACTAGCGCAGATACGCAGTATTTT. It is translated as CASSWTSADTQYF.

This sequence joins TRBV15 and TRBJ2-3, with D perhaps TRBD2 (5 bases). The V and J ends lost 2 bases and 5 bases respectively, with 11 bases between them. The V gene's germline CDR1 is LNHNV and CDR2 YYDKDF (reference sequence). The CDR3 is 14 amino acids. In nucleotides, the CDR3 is TGTGCCACCAGCAGAACGAGAGGGATAGATACGCAGTATTTT. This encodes CATSRTRGIDTQYF.

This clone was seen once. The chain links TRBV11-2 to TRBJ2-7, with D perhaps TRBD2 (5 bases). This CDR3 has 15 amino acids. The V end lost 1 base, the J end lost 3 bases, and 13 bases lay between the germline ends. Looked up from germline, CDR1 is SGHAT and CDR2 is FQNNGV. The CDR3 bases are TGTGCCAGCAGCTTAGGCCCGACTACCGTCTACGAGCAGTACTTC. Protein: CASSLGPTTVYEQYF.

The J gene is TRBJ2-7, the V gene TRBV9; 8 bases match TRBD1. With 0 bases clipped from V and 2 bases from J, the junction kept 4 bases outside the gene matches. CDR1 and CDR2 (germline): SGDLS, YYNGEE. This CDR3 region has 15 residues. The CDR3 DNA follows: TGTGCCAGCAGCGTAGCCGGGACAGGCCCCTACGAGCAGTACTTC. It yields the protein CASSVAGTGPYEQYF.

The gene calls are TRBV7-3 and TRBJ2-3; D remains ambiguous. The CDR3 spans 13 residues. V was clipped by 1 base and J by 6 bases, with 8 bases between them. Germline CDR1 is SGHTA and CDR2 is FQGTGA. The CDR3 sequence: CASSLNTLDTQYF. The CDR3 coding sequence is TGTGCCAGCAGCTTAAATACTTTGGATACGCAGTATTTT.

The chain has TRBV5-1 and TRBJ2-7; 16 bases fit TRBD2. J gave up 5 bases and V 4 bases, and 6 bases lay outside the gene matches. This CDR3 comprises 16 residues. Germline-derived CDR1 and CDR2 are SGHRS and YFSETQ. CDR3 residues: CASSEGLAGGLDEQYF. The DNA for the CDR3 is TGCGCCAGCAGCGAGGGACTAGCGGGGGGGCTAGACGAGCAGTACTTC.

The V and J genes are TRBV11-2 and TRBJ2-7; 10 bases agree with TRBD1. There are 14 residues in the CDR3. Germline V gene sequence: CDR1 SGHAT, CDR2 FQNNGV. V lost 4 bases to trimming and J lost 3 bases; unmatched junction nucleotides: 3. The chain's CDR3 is CASSYGTGVYEQYF. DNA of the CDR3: TGTGCCAGCAGCTACGGGACAGGGGTCTACGAGCAGTACTTC.

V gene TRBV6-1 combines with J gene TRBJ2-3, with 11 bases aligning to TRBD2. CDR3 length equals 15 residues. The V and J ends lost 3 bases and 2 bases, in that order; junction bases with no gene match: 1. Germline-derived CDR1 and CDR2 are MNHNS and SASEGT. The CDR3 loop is CASSETSGATDTQYF. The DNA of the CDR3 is TGTGCCAGCAGTGAGACTAGCGGGGCCACAGATACGCAGTATTTT.

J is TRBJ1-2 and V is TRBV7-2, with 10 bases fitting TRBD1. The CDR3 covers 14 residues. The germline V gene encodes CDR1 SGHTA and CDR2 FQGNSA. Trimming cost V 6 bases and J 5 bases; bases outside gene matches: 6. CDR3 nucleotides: TGTGCCAGCAGGAGACAGGGGGCTGGTTATGGCTACACCTTC. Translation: CASRRQGAGYGYTF.

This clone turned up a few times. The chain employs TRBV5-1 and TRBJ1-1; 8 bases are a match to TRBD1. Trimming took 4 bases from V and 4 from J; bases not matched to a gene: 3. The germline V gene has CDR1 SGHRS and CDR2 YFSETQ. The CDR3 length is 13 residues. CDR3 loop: CASSVQGATEAFF. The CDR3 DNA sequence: TGCGCCAGCAGCGTCCAGGGGGCCACTGAAGCTTTCTTT.

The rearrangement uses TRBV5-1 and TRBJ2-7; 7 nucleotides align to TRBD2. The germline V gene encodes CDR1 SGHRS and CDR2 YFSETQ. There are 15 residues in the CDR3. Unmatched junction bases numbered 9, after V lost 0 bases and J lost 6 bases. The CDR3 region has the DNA TGCGCCAGCAGCTTGGATGGCGGGGCTAGCGGCGAGCAGTACTTC. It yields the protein CASSLDGGASGEQYF.

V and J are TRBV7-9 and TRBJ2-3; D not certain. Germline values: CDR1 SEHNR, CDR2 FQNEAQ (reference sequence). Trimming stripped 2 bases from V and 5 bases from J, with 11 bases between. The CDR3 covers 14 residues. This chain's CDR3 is CASSLSLAVDTQYF. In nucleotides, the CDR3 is TGTGCCAGCAGCTTATCCTTGGCAGTAGATACGCAGTATTTT.

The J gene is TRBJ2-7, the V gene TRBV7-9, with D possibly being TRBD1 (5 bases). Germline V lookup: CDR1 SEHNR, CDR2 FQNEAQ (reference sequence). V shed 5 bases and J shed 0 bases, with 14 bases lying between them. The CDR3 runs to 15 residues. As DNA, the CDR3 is TGTGCCAGCAGCCCTCCGGCGCAGGGCTCCTACGAGCAGTACTTC. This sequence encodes CASSPPAQGSYEQYF.

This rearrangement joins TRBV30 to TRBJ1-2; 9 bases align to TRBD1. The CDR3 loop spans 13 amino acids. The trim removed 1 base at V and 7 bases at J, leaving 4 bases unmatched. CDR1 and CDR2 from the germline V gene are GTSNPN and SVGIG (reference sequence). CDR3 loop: CAWSGQGDSGYTF. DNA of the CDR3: TGTGCCTGGAGTGGACAGGGGGACTCTGGCTACACCTTC.

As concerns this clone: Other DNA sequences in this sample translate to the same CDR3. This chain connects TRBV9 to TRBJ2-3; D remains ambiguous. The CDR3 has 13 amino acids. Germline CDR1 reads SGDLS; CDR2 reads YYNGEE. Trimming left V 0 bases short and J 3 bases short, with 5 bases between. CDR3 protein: CASSVAVTDTQYF. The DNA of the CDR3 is TGTGCCAGCAGCGTAGCTGTGACAGATACGCAGTATTTT.

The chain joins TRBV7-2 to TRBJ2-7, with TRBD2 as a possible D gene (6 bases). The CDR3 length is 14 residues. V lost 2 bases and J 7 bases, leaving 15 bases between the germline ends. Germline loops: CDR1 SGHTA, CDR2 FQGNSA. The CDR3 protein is CASSLWAGSGEQYF. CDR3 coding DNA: TGTGCCAGCAGCTTATGGGCGGGATCGGGTGAGCAGTACTTC.